This T cell receptor (beta chain) was sequenced during a study of shared clonotypes between healthy human individuals. Study-wide background: Three CD4 naive, three CD4 memory, two CD8 naive and one CD8 memory plate were used per donor. Findings and caveats of the study: With several donors compared, approximately 5% of naive CD4 clonotypes were shared. Non-shared clonotypes showed lower generation probabilities than clonotypes common to all four donors.

Naivety among CD8 cells was defined by CD45RO negativity and positive CCR7 selection, thereby excluding terminally differentiated effector memory CD45RA+ cells. Losses at the gene ends were 4 bases for V and 4 bases for J; bases not matched to a gene: 15. The CDR3 loop spans 18 amino acids. Per germline, CDR1 LGHNA and CDR2 YSLEER. The study ran the assay at deep level. Generated by immunoSEQ multiplex PCR, the TCRdb table keeps only in-frame clones and is missing some. This table has under 2,000,000 clones, over 85% appearing once. Note on this clone: The antigen is undetermined.

This sequence joins TRBV4-3 and TRBJ2-3; TRBD2 matches 9 bases. This clonotype was obtained from a man younger than 35 in good health. The sample consisted of naive CD8+ T cells sorted from blood. Here the CDR3 DNA reads TGCGCCAGCAGCCCCCTCTTAGCGGCGGGAGGGCCGTCAGATACGCAGTATTTT. Translating it yields CASSPLLAAGGPSDTQYF.